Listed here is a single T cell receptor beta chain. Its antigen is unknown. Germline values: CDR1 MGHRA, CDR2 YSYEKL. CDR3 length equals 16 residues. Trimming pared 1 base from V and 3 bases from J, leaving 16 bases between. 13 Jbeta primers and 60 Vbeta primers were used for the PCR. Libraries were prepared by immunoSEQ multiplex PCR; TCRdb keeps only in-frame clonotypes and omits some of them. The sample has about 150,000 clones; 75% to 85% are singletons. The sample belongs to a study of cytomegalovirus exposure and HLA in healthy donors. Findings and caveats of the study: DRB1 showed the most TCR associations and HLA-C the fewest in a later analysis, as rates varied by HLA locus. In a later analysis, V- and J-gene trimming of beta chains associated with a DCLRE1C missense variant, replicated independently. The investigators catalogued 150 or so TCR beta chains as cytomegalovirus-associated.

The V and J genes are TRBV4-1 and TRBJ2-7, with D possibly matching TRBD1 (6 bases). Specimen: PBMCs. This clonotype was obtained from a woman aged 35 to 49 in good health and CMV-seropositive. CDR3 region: CASSQGPGQSLYEQYF. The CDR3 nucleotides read TGCGCCAGCAGCCAAGGTCCGGGACAATCTCTCTACGAGCAGTACTTC.